These 9 T cell receptor beta chains came from one sample sequenced in a study of OX40 agonist ivuxolimab in advanced cancers. Sequencing used immunoSEQ multiplex PCR; TCRdb keeps in-frame clones, though not all of them. The table has fewer than 85,000 clones, just under 90% seen once; the top ten hold approximately 11%. The sample consisted of CD4+ or CD8+ T cells sorted from blood, taken in a trial of the OX40 agonist ivuxolimab. Source of these receptors: an adult with an advanced solid tumor such as melanoma, head and neck, liver or kidney cancer.

V gene TRBV6-9 combines with J gene TRBJ2-7; D gene ambiguous. The CDR3 consists of 16 residues. The germline V gene encodes CDR1 MNHGY and CDR2 SVAAGI. The V and J ends lost 5 bases and 3 bases respectively, with 20 bases between them. CDR3 sequence reads: CASSKNRPWGGYEQYF. As DNA, the CDR3 is TGTGCCAGCAGTAAAAATCGGCCCTGGGGTGGCTACGAGCAGTACTTC.

The CDR3 DNA sequence: TGTGCCAGCAGTCCCACCCCCAGGACAGGGGACACCTACGAGCAGTACTTC. It specifies CASSPTPRTGDTYEQYF. The chain carries TRBV27 and TRBJ2-7, with 9 bases matching TRBD1. The CDR3 sequence is 17 residues long. Germline V gene sequence: CDR1 MNHEY, CDR2 SMNVEV (reference sequence). Germline trimming cut 5 bases from V and 2 bases from J; bases unmatched to any gene: 13.

The CDR3, as DNA: TGTGCCAGCAGCGTGACAGGGGGGGCTGAGCAGTTCTTC. Protein product: CASSVTGGAEQFF. V is TRBV9 and J is TRBJ2-1, with 9 positions matching TRBD1. Germline V lookup: CDR1 SGDLS, CDR2 YYNGEE. The CDR3 runs 13 residues. The V gene end was trimmed by 2 bases and the J gene end by 9 bases; junction bases not matched to a gene: 3.

The V call is TRBV14, the J call TRBJ2-1; 7 positions match TRBD2. Trimming removed 2 bases from V and 3 bases from J; junction bases left unmatched: 4. Germline V gene data show CDR1 as SGHDN and CDR2 as FVKESK. The CDR3 covers 15 residues. CDR3 region: CASSQLLAIYNEQFF. In DNA form, the CDR3 reads TGTGCCAGCAGCCAACTACTAGCGATCTACAATGAGCAGTTCTTC.

The gene calls are TRBV11-2 and TRBJ1-1; D not resolved. CDR1 is SGHAT and CDR2 is FQNNGV in the germline V gene. The CDR3 length is 16 residues. V was shortened by 3 bases and J by 0 bases, with 14 bases between the two germline ends. Here the CDR3 DNA reads TGTGCCAGCAGCTTCAACCCGCGCAGAATGAACACTGAAGCTTTCTTT. Residues: CASSFNPRRMNTEAFF.

This chain uses TRBV7-3 with TRBJ2-1; TRBD2 matches 7 bases. The CDR3 has 13 amino acids. Germline CDR1 SGHTA, CDR2 FQGTGA. V trimming: 2 bases; J trimming: 13 bases; junction bases outside the gene matches: 8. CDR3 loop: CASSLQIASGQFF. The CDR3 coding sequence is TGTGCCAGCAGCTTACAAATAGCTAGCGGTCAGTTCTTC.

This clone has a single count. The chain has TRBV7-8 and TRBJ2-1, with TRBD1 matching 7 bases. After removal of 7 bases from V and 2 bases from J, the junction contained 20 bases not matched to a gene. The germline V gene encodes CDR1 SGHVS and CDR2 FQNEAQ. CDR3 length: 19 residues. The CDR3 sequence: CASTLGTAMNLLTYNEQFF. The CDR3 region has the DNA TGTGCCAGCACCCTAGGGACAGCCATGAACCTATTGACCTACAATGAGCAGTTCTTC. The full variable domain, completed using reference TRBV7-8 and TRBJ2-1, is GAGVSQSPRYKVAKRGQDVALRCDPISGHVSLFWYQQALGQGPEFLTYFQNEAQLDKSGLPSDRFFAERPEGSVSTLKIQRTQQEDSAVYLCASTLGTAMNLLTYNEQFFGPGTRLTVL.

V is TRBV19 and J is TRBJ2-2; no clear D gene. CDR3 length equals 11 residues. Trimming removed 7 bases from V and 6 bases from J, with 6 bases in between. From germline, CDR1 is LNHDA and CDR2 SQIVND (reference sequence). CDR3: CASTIPGELFF. CDR3 bases: TGTGCCAGTACCATACCCGGGGAGCTGTTTTTT.

V and J are TRBV14 and TRBJ2-5, with a weak D call TRBD2 (6 bases). Germline V gene lookup returns CDR1 SGHDN and CDR2 FVKESK. V lost 2 bases and J lost 0, with 7 bases in between. The length of the CDR3 is 14 residues. CDR3 nucleotide sequence: TGTGCCAGCAGCCAACTAGCGTACCAAGAGACCCAGTACTTC. Residues: CASSQLAYQETQYF.